The entry below describes one T cell receptor (beta chain). Germline V lookup: CDR1 MNHNS, CDR2 SASEGT. Trimming cost V 3 bases and J 5 bases, with 13 bases left between them. The CDR3 runs to 14 residues. Assay: immunoSEQ multiplex PCR; the TCRdb copy retains only in-frame clones and omits some. The sample shows roughly 69,000 clones, roughly nine tenths of them seen only once. This sample was included in a study of blood T cell repertoires in COVID-19. Study details: Researchers got acute and convalescent COVID-19 samples from the United States, Italy and Spain. Sample material is recorded as cDNA or gDNA derived from T cells, B-cell-depleted T cells, or PBMCs.

The sequence was collected from a man over 45 with active COVID-19. The rearrangement uses TRBV6-1 and TRBJ2-5; possibly TRBD2 for D (5 bases). The sequenced material came from peripheral blood. This CDR3 is CASSEVSRGETQYF. CDR3 nucleotides: TGTGCCAGCAGTGAGGTCTCTAGAGGGGAGACCCAGTACTTC.